This T cell receptor beta chain is drawn from a study of blood T cell repertoires in COVID-19. Assay: immunoSEQ multiplex PCR; the TCRdb copy retains only in-frame clones and omits some. This sample has some 17,000 clones, with 65% to 80% found just once. V lost 0 bases, J lost 5 bases, and 11 bases stayed unmatched. Germline V gene sequence: CDR1 SGHTA, CDR2 FQGNSA. The CDR3 contains 17 residues. Specimen: peripheral blood. The chain recombines TRBV7-2 with TRBJ2-3; 7 nucleotides agree with TRBD1. This receptor was identified in a man between 65 and 85 years old with COVID-19, enrolled during active disease. CDR3 residues: CASSLAPRGRWGDTQYF. CDR3 sequence (DNA): TGTGCCAGCAGCTTAGCGCCGAGGGGGCGGTGGGGAGATACGCAGTATTTT.